Described below is a single T cell receptor (beta chain) sequence and its context. Trimming pared 0 bases from V and 2 bases from J, leaving 11 bases between. The CDR3 runs 15 residues. Germline values: CDR1 SGHRS, CDR2 YFSETQ. This record belongs to a study of cytomegalovirus exposure and HLA in healthy donors. Only in-frame clones appear in the TCRdb table, and some are missing; sequencing was by immunoSEQ multiplex PCR. The sample has 130,000 or so clones; 89% are singletons. The genes are TRBV5-1 and TRBJ2-5, with D possibly being TRBD1 (5 bases). Source material: PBMCs. This sequence originates from a man younger than 40 in good health and CMV-seronegative. In nucleotides, the CDR3 is TGCGCCAGCAGCTTGGCCGCAGGGCTGCAAGAGACCCAGTACTTC. This sequence encodes CASSLAAGLQETQYF.